This entry describes one T cell receptor beta chain. Antigen specificity is unknown. For repertoire sequencing, the TCR beta CDR3 regions were amplified from RNA transcripts. The first-round RT-PCR employed HTBI primers together with the Qiagen OneStep RT-PCR kit. A multiplex PCR was then performed as the second round. MiXCR, run by TCRdb on the multiplex PCR reads, gives a single entry per CDR3 protein. This sample carries approximately 150,000 distinct CDR3 sequences, about two fifths of them seen once, and the ten largest clones take 8% to 10%. The data originate from a study of Graves' ophthalmopathy and Graves' hyperthyroidism. Study results and caveats: From stable hyperthyroidism, ophthalmopathy was separated by a 13-signature model with 85% to 90% sensitivity and 80% to 82% specificity.

The germline gives CDR1 MNHNS, CDR2 SASEGT. V was shortened by 5 bases and J by 0 bases, with 11 bases between the two germline ends. The CDR3 extends over 15 amino acids. Fresh peripheral blood, around 10 ml, was the PBMC source. Sequenced sample: peripheral blood. This sequence originates from a man aged 25-40 years with Graves' ophthalmopathy. The V gene is TRBV6-1, the J gene TRBJ1-3, with D unclear. The CDR3 DNA sequence: TGTGCCAGCAGTCCGCGCCGGGACTCTGGAAACACCATATATTTT. Protein product: CASSPRRDSGNTIYF.